These 28 T cell receptor beta chains share one sample of origin, sequenced in a study of blood T cell repertoires in COVID-19. The table came from immunoSEQ multiplex PCR; TCRdb's copy has only in-frame clones and leaves some out. Of about 240,000 clones in the sample, about 83% were seen once. Material: peripheral blood. These receptors all stem from a man aged 80 or over with acute or convalescent COVID-19.

J is TRBJ1-6 and V is TRBV5-6, with D possibly matching TRBD1 (6 bases). This CDR3 has 14 residues. Trimming removed 0 bases at V and 7 bases at J, with 8 bases between. Germline assignment: CDR1 SGHDT and CDR2 YYEEEE. In DNA, the CDR3 is TGTGCCAGCAGCTTGGCCACAGGGAATTCACCCCTCCACTTT. Translated: CASSLATGNSPLHF. Filled out from reference TRBV5-6 and TRBJ1-6, the complete variable domain reads DAGVTQSPTHLIKTRGQQVTLRCSPKSGHDTVSWYQQALGQGPQFIFQYYEEEERQRGNFPDRFSGHQFPNYSSELNVNALLLGDSALYLCASSLATGNSPLHFGNGTRLTVT.

This chain links TRBV6-5 with TRBJ2-3; D gene ambiguous. Germline assignment: CDR1 MNHEY and CDR2 SVGAGI. Trimming pared 2 bases from V and 4 bases from J, leaving 4 bases between. The CDR3 spans 12 residues. CDR3 in DNA: TGTGCCAGCAGTTACACGGCAGATACGCAGTATTTT. Encoded protein: CASSYTADTQYF.

J is TRBJ1-1 and V is TRBV3-1 (or the pseudogene TRBV3-2), with 11 bases matching TRBD1. In germline, CDR1 is LGHDT, CDR2 YNNKEL (reference sequence). Losses at the gene ends were 4 bases for V and 3 bases for J; bases not matched to a gene: 10. This CDR3 has 17 residues. CDR3 amino acids: CASSPPRGTGGYTEAFF. CDR3 sequence (DNA): TGTGCCAGCAGCCCCCCCCGGGGGACAGGGGGTTACACTGAAGCTTTCTTT.

The chain links TRBV15 to TRBJ1-5; no clear D. V lost 1 base and J 5 bases, leaving 12 bases between the germline ends. The CDR3 has 15 amino acids. Germline V gene sequence: CDR1 LNHNV, CDR2 YYDKDF (reference sequence). CDR3 DNA: TGTGCCACCAGCAGAGCAGGCCCCATTCATCAGCCCCAGCATTTT. This gives the protein CATSRAGPIHQPQHF. Based on the CDR3 plus reference TRBV15 and TRBJ1-5, the full variable domain is DAMVIQNPRYQVTQFGKPVTLSCSQTLNHNVMYWYQQKSSQAPKLLFHYYDKDFNNEADTPDNFQSRRPNTSFCFLDIRSPGLGDTAMYLCATSRAGPIHQPQHFGDGTRLSIL.

V is TRBV27 and J is TRBJ2-5, with D possibly matching TRBD1 (6 bases). This CDR3 region has 13 residues. V was pared by 5 bases and J by 5 bases, with 12 bases between. Germline CDR1 MNHEY, CDR2 SMNVEV (reference sequence). CDR3 sequence reads: CASSPGGGETQYF. The CDR3 DNA is TGTGCCAGCAGTCCGGGTGGGGGCGAGACCCAGTACTTC.

V and J are TRBV5-6 and TRBJ1-3, with D tentatively TRBD1 (5 bases). The V and J ends lost 4 bases and 3 bases respectively, with 11 bases between them. Per germline, CDR1 SGHDT and CDR2 YYEEEE. The CDR3 loop spans 14 amino acids. Here the CDR3 reads CASSPDTDGNTIYF. The CDR3 nucleotides are TGTGCCAGCAGCCCGGACACAGATGGAAACACCATATATTTT.

This sequence joins TRBV25-1 and TRBJ1-6; D ambiguous. Trimming pared 1 base from V and 7 bases from J, leaving 8 bases between. The CDR3 runs to 14 residues. In germline, CDR1 is MGHDK, CDR2 SYGVNS. The CDR3 nucleotides are TGTGCCAGCAGTGAATTGGGAGGGAATTCACCCCTCCACTTT. This encodes CASSELGGNSPLHF.

This clone was recorded a few times. This chain uses TRBV2 with TRBJ1-5; 7 nucleotides agree with TRBD1. CDR3 length: 15 residues. Germline lookup yields CDR1 SNHLY and CDR2 FYNNEI. The V segment lost 6 bases and the J segment 6 bases; nucleotides outside the gene matches: 11. CDR3 DNA sequence: TGTGCCAGCAGACAGCAGGGGGGCCCCCTTCAGCCCCAGCATTTT. As protein: CASRQQGGPLQPQHF.

This clone was recorded once. This chain connects TRBV9 to TRBJ1-3; tentatively, D is TRBD1 (5 bases). The CDR3 spans 14 residues. Trimming cost V 4 bases and J 1 base, with 9 bases left between them. The germline V gene encodes CDR1 SGDLS and CDR2 YYNGEE. The CDR3 protein is CASSPTGSGNTIYF. The CDR3 nucleotides are TGTGCCAGCAGCCCAACAGGATCTGGAAACACCATATATTTT.

This chain uses TRBV28 with TRBJ1-3, with D hard to call. The germline V gene has CDR1 MDHEN and CDR2 SYDVKM. V dropped 5 bases and J dropped 0 bases, with 11 bases sitting between them. CDR3 size: 15 residues. The chain's CDR3 is CASSRAGPSGNTIYF. The CDR3 DNA sequence: TGTGCCAGCAGTCGCGCGGGCCCCTCTGGAAACACCATATATTTT.

The rearrangement uses TRBV3-1 (or the pseudogene TRBV3-2) and TRBJ1-4, with a tentative D call TRBD1 (5 bases). This CDR3 is 14 amino acids long. Germline loops: CDR1 LGHDT, CDR2 YNNKEL (reference sequence). The V and J ends lost 0 bases and 7 bases respectively, with 9 bases between them. The CDR3 loop reads CASSQDFRAEKLFF. The DNA of the CDR3 is TGTGCCAGCAGCCAAGATTTCAGGGCTGAAAAACTGTTTTTT.

The chain couples TRBV2 to TRBJ2-1, with 12 bases lining up with TRBD1. V lost 3 bases and J lost 7; bases outside the gene matches: 19. Per the germline V gene, CDR1 is SNHLY and CDR2 is FYNNEI. The CDR3 extends over 20 amino acids. CDR3 coding DNA: TGTGCCAGCAGTGACCTTGGGACAGGGGGCCATAGGGAGGGCCTGAATGAGCAGTTCTTC. This translates into CASSDLGTGGHREGLNEQFF.

V gene TRBV29-1 combines with J gene TRBJ1-1; D is undetermined. V shed 4 bases and J shed 5 bases, with 11 bases lying between them. There are 12 residues in the CDR3. From germline, CDR1 is SQVTM and CDR2 ANQGSEA. CDR3 protein: CSVVVQITEAFF. The CDR3 DNA follows: TGCAGCGTTGTGGTCCAGATTACTGAAGCTTTCTTT.

This clone came up a few times. The chain links TRBV6-2 or TRBV6-3 to TRBJ2-1, with 10 bases identical to TRBD1. Germline lookup yields CDR1 MNHEY and CDR2 SVGEGT. Trimming took 5 bases from V and 15 from J; bases not matched to a gene: 13. The CDR3 has 14 residues. Written as DNA, the CDR3 is TGTGCCAGCAGTACCGGGACAGGGGTTGCCGATTTGTTCTTC. It encodes CASSTGTGVADLFF.

The chain couples TRBV19 to TRBJ2-5, with unresolved D. Germline CDR1 reads LNHDA; CDR2 reads SQIVND (reference sequence). The CDR3 totals 14 residues. V lost 3 bases and J 2 bases, leaving 10 bases between the germline ends. CDR3 sequence: CASSMVGRQETQYF. DNA for the CDR3: TGTGCCAGTAGTATGGTCGGTAGACAAGAGACCCAGTACTTC.

This rearrangement joins TRBV29-1 to TRBJ1-1; TRBD1 matches at 7 bases. The V gene's germline CDR1 is SQVTM and CDR2 ANQGSEA. J was trimmed by 4 bases and V by 6 bases; bases with no gene match: 5. This CDR3 comprises 12 residues. The chain's CDR3 is CSVYRGRTEAFF. The CDR3, as DNA: TGCAGCGTCTACAGGGGACGCACTGAAGCTTTCTTT.

The V and J genes are TRBV7-9 and TRBJ2-7; 7 nucleotides align to TRBD2. Germline CDR1 is SEHNR and CDR2 is FQNEAQ (reference sequence). V lost 7 bases, J lost 5 bases, and 11 bases stayed unmatched. The CDR3 loop spans 14 amino acids. In DNA form, the CDR3 reads TGTGCCAGCACCGACGGCGGACTAGATCACGAGCAGTACTTC. Translated: CASTDGGLDHEQYF.

This clone was counted only a few times. This chain joins TRBV4-1 and TRBJ1-3, with D maybe TRBD1 (5 bases). Germline V gene lookup returns CDR1 MGHRA and CDR2 YSYEKL. CDR3 length equals 17 residues. V lost 3 bases and J 0 bases, leaving 15 bases between the germline ends. The CDR3 bases are TGCGCCAGCAGCCAGGAGCCGGGACTCCTCTCTGGAAACACCATATATTTT. Protein: CASSQEPGLLSGNTIYF.

This clone was detected only once. The V and J genes are TRBV7-2 and TRBJ2-4, with 7 positions matching TRBD1. This CDR3 region has 13 residues. CDR1 is SGHTA and CDR2 is FQGNSA in the germline V gene. With V trimmed by 3 bases and J by 7 bases, 3 bases remained unmatched. The CDR3 region is CASSFPGQNIQYF. For the CDR3, the DNA is TGTGCCAGCAGCTTCCCGGGACAGAACATTCAGTACTTC.

The rearrangement links TRBV3-1 (or the pseudogene TRBV3-2) to TRBJ2-2; no firm D call. Trimming pared 4 bases from V and 0 bases from J, leaving 3 bases between. The CDR3 is 13 amino acids. Germline lookup yields CDR1 LGHDT and CDR2 YNNKEL (reference sequence). Here the CDR3 reads CASSPSNTGELFF. CDR3 in DNA: TGTGCCAGCAGCCCCTCGAACACCGGGGAGCTGTTTTTT.

The J gene is TRBJ1-1, the V gene TRBV18; 12 positions agree with TRBD1. After removal of 3 bases from V and 6 bases from J, the junction contained 5 bases not matched to a gene. Germline V gives CDR1 KGHSH, CDR2 LQKENI. This CDR3 spans 15 amino acids. CDR3 loop: CASSPGQGASAEAFF. The CDR3 region has the DNA TGTGCCAGCTCACCGGGACAGGGGGCGTCCGCTGAAGCTTTCTTT.

The chain combines TRBV19 with TRBJ1-6; D remains ambiguous. Germline CDR1 and CDR2: LNHDA and SQIVND (reference sequence). V lost 7 bases to trimming and J lost 3 bases, with 13 bases between them. The CDR3 has 15 residues. The CDR3 region has the DNA TGTGCCAGTACCTCGTCGAGACACTATAATTCACCCCTCCACTTT. Amino acid sequence: CASTSSRHYNSPLHF.

This chain uses TRBV5-1 with TRBJ2-7, with a weak D call TRBD1 (6 bases). Per germline, CDR1 SGHRS and CDR2 YFSETQ. Trimming shortened V by 4 bases and J by 7 bases, and 12 bases separated the two germline ends. CDR3 length: 12 amino acids. CDR3 sequence (DNA): TGCGCCAGCAGCAGTGGCGACAGGGAGCAGTACTTC. Amino acid sequence: CASSSGDREQYF.

In regard to this clone: Other nucleotide sequences in the sample specify the same CDR3. This chain uses TRBV27 with TRBJ1-2; 8 bases are shared with TRBD1. Germline assignment: CDR1 MNHEY and CDR2 SMNVEV (reference sequence). The CDR3 has 14 amino acids. J gave up 1 base and V 5 bases, and 3 bases lay outside the gene matches. CDR3 amino acids: CASSTGQGNYGYTF. As DNA, the CDR3 is TGTGCCAGCAGTACCGGACAGGGTAACTATGGCTACACCTTC.

This chain joins TRBV6-5 and TRBJ2-7; TRBD1 matches 10 bases. J lost 5 bases, V lost 6 bases, and 10 bases had no gene match. This CDR3 comprises 15 residues. Germline V gene sequence: CDR1 MNHEY, CDR2 SVGAGI. The CDR3 region is CASRPPGQGFHEQYF. In DNA, the CDR3 is TGTGCCAGCAGACCTCCGGGACAGGGGTTCCACGAGCAGTACTTC.

This rearrangement joins TRBV19 to TRBJ1-5; TRBD1 matches 9 bases. V gave up 1 base and J gave up 6 bases; unmatched junction bases: 7. The CDR3 is 16 residues long. Germline V CDR1 and CDR2: LNHDA, SQIVND (reference sequence). The CDR3 spells CASSIGDRGYVQPQHF. The CDR3 DNA reads as TGTGCCAGTAGTATAGGAGACAGGGGGTATGTTCAGCCCCAGCATTTT.

The CDR3 DNA sequence: TGCGCCAGCAGCCTGCCGGGGACCGGGGAGCTGTTTTTT. It codes for CASSLPGTGELFF. The V gene is TRBV5-1, the J gene TRBJ2-2, with TRBD2 as a possible D gene (5 bases). Germline V gives CDR1 SGHRS, CDR2 YFSETQ. The CDR3 contains 13 residues. V shed 4 bases and J shed 5 bases, with 9 bases lying between them.

The chain links TRBV7-2 to TRBJ2-5; 12 bases line up with TRBD2. The CDR3 extends over 17 amino acids. Germline assignment: CDR1 SGHTA and CDR2 FQGNSA. Trimming took 0 bases from V and 4 from J; bases not matched to a gene: 6. The CDR3 nucleotides are TGTGCCAGCAGCTTAGCGGCTAGCGGGGGGGCGTCAGAGACCCAGTACTTC. It codes for CASSLAASGGASETQYF.